The 29 T cell receptor beta chains in this list originate from one sample, sequenced in a study of T cells after yellow fever vaccination. TCRdb ran MiXCR on the 5' RACE reads and lists one entry per CDR3 protein. The sample records 450,000 to 600,000 distinct CDR3 sequences, 13% being singletons. This specimen consisted of PBMCs, obtained on the day of the yellow fever booster vaccination. Receptor source: a man aged 25-40 years who received the YFV17D yellow fever vaccine.

This clonotype was counted between two and nine times. The chain carries TRBV27 and TRBJ2-7; tentative D call: TRBD2 (6 bases). Germline values: CDR1 MNHEY, CDR2 SMNVEV (reference sequence). The CDR3 sequence is 13 residues long. V was cut by 2 bases and J by 7 bases, with 12 bases left in between. CDR3 loop: CASSLRGRVEQYF. In nucleotides, the CDR3 is TGTGCCAGCAGTTTACGGGGGAGAGTAGAGCAGTACTTC.

The chain links TRBV19 to TRBJ1-4; maybe TRBD1 (6 bases). There are 15 residues in the CDR3. In germline, CDR1 is LNHDA, CDR2 SQIVND (reference sequence). V lost 4 bases and J lost 6, with 15 bases in between. CDR3 residues: CASSRTVIDDEKLFF. CDR3 DNA: TGTGCCAGTAGTAGGACAGTAATTGATGATGAAAAACTGTTTTTT.

There are many counts of this clonotype. This rearrangement joins TRBV15 to TRBJ1-6; weak D call: TRBD1 (6 bases). The CDR3 sequence is 16 residues long. CDR1 is LNHNV and CDR2 is YYDKDF in the germline V gene (reference sequence). The V end lost 4 bases, the J end lost 10 bases, and 20 bases lay between the germline ends. The CDR3, as DNA: TGTGCCACCAGCAAAATGAGGGGGGGCCCGGAATCACCCCTCCACTTT. Translation gives CATSKMRGGPESPLHF.

This clonotype was recorded once. The V and J genes are TRBV5-4 and TRBJ2-1, with TRBD2 matching 10 bases. V was clipped by 3 bases and J by 7 bases; unmatched bases: 7. Per germline, CDR1 SGHNT and CDR2 YYREEE (reference sequence). The CDR3 contains 15 residues. CDR3: CASSSRASGSNEQFF. CDR3 bases: TGTGCCAGCAGCTCTCGGGCTAGCGGGAGTAATGAGCAGTTCTTC.

This clonotype was detected a few times. This chain joins TRBV7-2 and TRBJ2-3; unclear D gene. CDR3 size: 15 residues. The ends were cut back, 5 bases at V and 4 bases at J, with 16 bases in the middle. Germline V lookup: CDR1 SGHTA, CDR2 FQGNSA. DNA of the CDR3: TGTGCCAGCAGCGCCTCTTGGGGTTTTCCAGATACGCAGTATTTT. It translates to CASSASWGFPDTQYF.

The sample holds a few counts of this clonotype. V gene TRBV7-9 combines with J gene TRBJ1-2, with 9 bases that match TRBD1. V lost 4 bases to trimming and J lost 6 bases; unmatched junction nucleotides: 9. CDR1 is SEHNR, CDR2 FQNEAQ, per germline (reference sequence). This CDR3 comprises 15 residues. CDR3 protein: CASSYPDRGTHGYTF. The CDR3, as DNA: TGTGCCAGCAGCTACCCGGACAGGGGAACGCATGGCTACACCTTC.

This clonotype has a handful of counts. The CDR3 DNA sequence: TGCAGTGCTAGAGTGGCGGACCTCACAGATACGCAGTATTTT. Protein product: CSARVADLTDTQYF. The rearrangement uses TRBV20-1 and TRBJ2-3; D gene uncertain. The germline V gene has CDR1 DFQATT and CDR2 SNEGSKA (reference sequence). V was pared by 1 base and J by 2 bases, with 10 bases between. CDR3 length: 14 residues.

At least ten counts were recorded for this clonotype. This chain uses TRBV12-3 or TRBV12-4 with TRBJ1-1; D uncertain. Trimming took 5 bases from V and 7 from J, leaving 8 bases between them. CDR3 length equals 11 residues. The CDR3 coding sequence is TGTGCCAGCAGTCACGGACTTGAAGCTTTCTTT. Translated, it gives CASSHGLEAFF.

This sequence joins TRBV5-1 and TRBJ2-1; D is ambiguous. The CDR3 is 14 amino acids. Germline V gene lookup returns CDR1 SGHRS and CDR2 YFSETQ. V lost 1 base to trimming and J lost 5 bases, with 10 bases between them. CDR3 amino acids: CASSLSLPNNEQFF. CDR3 nucleotide sequence: TGCGCCAGCAGCTTGTCACTTCCGAACAATGAGCAGTTCTTC.

For the CDR3, the DNA is TGTGCCAGCAGCGCCAGGGGGCTGATTGTGTGGTCCTACAATGAGCAGTTCTTC. Translated: CASSARGLIVWSYNEQFF. V gene TRBV4-2 combines with J gene TRBJ2-1; 8 bases align to TRBD1. The CDR3 is 18 amino acids. Trimming at V came to 5 bases and at J to 1 base, leaving 13 bases not matched to a gene. CDR1 is LGHNA, CDR2 YNFKEQ, per germline.

The table lists this clonotype with a few counts. The chain recombines TRBV28 with TRBJ2-5; 7 nucleotides align to TRBD2. CDR1 and CDR2 from the germline V gene are MDHEN and SYDVKM. The length of the CDR3 is 15 residues. V was pared by 6 bases and J by 9 bases, with 16 bases of the junction left unmatched. The CDR3: CASSEIGGGPGAQYF. Written as DNA, the CDR3 is TGTGCCAGCAGCGAGATTGGGGGGGGTCCCGGAGCCCAGTACTTC.

The chain couples TRBV4-3 to TRBJ2-6, with 8 bases matching TRBD1. V lost 2 bases and J lost 1; bases outside the gene matches: 7. The CDR3 has 18 residues. CDR1 is LGHNA, CDR2 YSLEER, per germline. The CDR3 is CASSQKDRVLSGANVLTF. CDR3 DNA sequence: TGCGCCAGCAGCCAAAAGGACAGGGTTCTTTCTGGGGCCAACGTCCTGACTTTC.

This chain connects TRBV7-8 to TRBJ2-1, with TRBD2 identical over 8 bases. Unmatched junction bases numbered 14, after V lost 7 bases and J lost 9 bases. The CDR3 is made up of 15 amino acids. The germline V gene has CDR1 SGHVS and CDR2 FQNEAQ. CDR3 region: CASIKEGRLAGEQFF. The CDR3 DNA reads TGTGCCAGCATCAAGGAAGGGAGGCTAGCGGGTGAGCAGTTCTTC. Combining the CDR3 with reference TRBV7-8 and TRBJ2-1 gives the whole variable domain GAGVSQSPRYKVAKRGQDVALRCDPISGHVSLFWYQQALGQGPEFLTYFQNEAQLDKSGLPSDRFFAERPEGSVSTLKIQRTQQEDSAVYLCASIKEGRLAGEQFFGPGTRLTVL.

This clonotype showed up many times. The chain has TRBV12-3 or TRBV12-4 and TRBJ2-1, with D tentatively TRBD2 (6 bases). The CDR3 totals 15 residues. Trimming cost V 3 bases and J 0 bases, with 9 bases left between them. DNA for the CDR3: TGTGCCAGCAGTTTCGACGGGAGCTCCTACAATGAGCAGTTCTTC. It is translated as CASSFDGSSYNEQFF.

This clonotype was counted at least ten times. The CDR3 is CASSFQEGSYEQYF. The CDR3 DNA reads TGTGCCAGCAGCTTCCAGGAAGGATCCTACGAGCAGTACTTC. The rearrangement uses TRBV5-6 and TRBJ2-7; D remains unclear. The CDR3 loop spans 14 amino acids. The V and J ends lost 2 bases and 1 base respectively, with 10 bases between them. CDR1 and CDR2 (germline): SGHDT, YYEEEE. Filled out from reference TRBV5-6 and TRBJ2-7, the complete variable domain reads DAGVTQSPTHLIKTRGQQVTLRCSPKSGHDTVSWYQQALGQGPQFIFQYYEEEERQRGNFPDRFSGHQFPNYSSELNVNALLLGDSALYLCASSFQEGSYEQYFGPGTRLTVT.

V is TRBV20-1 and J is TRBJ2-1, with D unclear. Deletions cut 6 bases from V and 0 bases from J, with 15 bases between. This CDR3 has 15 amino acids. Germline V gene data show CDR1 as DFQATT and CDR2 as SNEGSKA (reference sequence). The CDR3 loop is CSAYGPSSSYNEQFF. The CDR3 DNA reads TGCAGTGCATACGGACCATCGAGCTCCTACAATGAGCAGTTCTTC.

This clonotype has only a few counts. The CDR3 coding sequence is TGTGCCAGCAATCTAGCGGCCTGGGATGAGCAGTTCTTC. Translated: CASNLAAWDEQFF. This chain connects TRBV12-3 or TRBV12-4 to TRBJ2-1, with 7 nucleotides matching TRBD2. Losses at the gene ends were 7 bases for V and 8 bases for J; bases not matched to a gene: 8. This CDR3 region has 13 residues.

The chain has TRBV7-9 and TRBJ1-1, with a possible D match to TRBD1 (5 bases). This CDR3 comprises 14 residues. CDR1 SEHNR and CDR2 FQNEAQ come from the germline V gene (reference sequence). V lost 3 bases to trimming and J lost 4 bases, with 12 bases between them. As DNA, the CDR3 is TGTGCCAGCAGCTTCCAGTCGGGGGGCACTGAAGCTTTCTTT. It yields the protein CASSFQSGGTEAFF.

This clonotype was detected a few times. The rearrangement links TRBV6-1 to TRBJ2-1, with TRBD1 matching 7 bases. The V gene's germline CDR1 is MNHNS and CDR2 SASEGT. Trimming at V came to 6 bases and at J to 1 base, leaving 9 bases not matched to a gene. The CDR3 is made up of 16 amino acids. The CDR3 DNA follows: TGTGCCAGCAGCTTCGACAGGGTTGGTTCCTACAATGAGCAGTTCTTC. The encoded protein is CASSFDRVGSYNEQFF.

This chain links TRBV29-1 with TRBJ2-3; D may be TRBD2 (5 bases). The CDR3 has 15 residues. V lost 5 bases and J 0 bases, leaving 15 bases between the germline ends. Germline V CDR1 and CDR2: SQVTM, ANQGSEA. CDR3 DNA sequence: TGCAGCGTTAGGGCGGGCCTGATTAGCACAGATACGCAGTATTTT. It specifies CSVRAGLISTDTQYF.

There are a few counts of this clonotype. The genes are TRBV5-1 and TRBJ2-7; 8 nucleotides match TRBD1. V dropped 6 bases and J dropped 6; count of bases not matched to a gene: 17. This CDR3 spans 16 amino acids. CDR1 and CDR2 from the germline V gene are SGHRS and YFSETQ. CDR3 in amino acids: CASKDRADRDSSEQYF. As DNA, the CDR3 is TGCGCCAGCAAGGACCGCGCGGACAGGGATTCATCCGAGCAGTACTTC. Combining the CDR3 with reference TRBV5-1 and TRBJ2-7 gives the whole variable domain KAGVTQTPRYLIKTRGQQVTLSCSPISGHRSVSWYQQTPGQGLQFLFEYFSETQRNKGNFPGRFSGRQFSNSRSEMNVSTLELGDSALYLCASKDRADRDSSEQYFGPGTRLTVT.

V gene TRBV28 combines with J gene TRBJ2-3, with D maybe TRBD1 (6 bases). Germline values: CDR1 MDHEN, CDR2 SYDVKM. Trimming removed 7 bases at V and 0 bases at J, with 23 bases between. CDR3 length: 18 residues. Here the CDR3 reads CASTGTFGLLRSTDTQYF. The CDR3 coding sequence is TGTGCCAGCACGGGGACATTTGGACTCCTGAGGAGCACAGATACGCAGTATTTT.

This clonotype was seen a handful of times. One end of the junction varies from germline; a read error may be responsible. The chain joins TRBV7-8 to TRBJ2-3; 10 nucleotides match TRBD2. The CDR3 is 15 residues long. The germline V gene has CDR1 SGHVS and CDR2 FQNEAQ. For the CDR3, the DNA is TGTGCCAGCAGATTAGGACTAGCGGTAACAGATACGCAGTATTTT. Amino acids: CASRLGLAVTDTQYF.

In its sample, this clonotype was seen a few times. The chain has TRBV11-2 and TRBJ2-4; a possible D gene is TRBD1 (6 bases). Germline loops: CDR1 SGHAT, CDR2 FQNNGV. This CDR3 has 18 residues. The V and J ends lost 7 bases and 4 bases respectively, with 26 bases between them. The CDR3 DNA sequence: TGTGCCAGCACCCCATCGAAGCGCCGGGACATTGGGAAAAACATTCAGTACTTC. Translated, it gives CASTPSKRRDIGKNIQYF. Looking up the rest from reference TRBV11-2 and TRBJ2-4 gives the full variable domain: EAGVAQSPRYKIIEKRQSVAFWCNPISGHATLYWYQQILGQGPKLLIQFQNNGVVDDSQLPKDRFSAERLKGVDSTLKIQPAKLEDSAVYLCASTPSKRRDIGKNIQYFGAGTRLSVL.

The genes are TRBV5-5 and TRBJ2-1, with D perhaps matching TRBD1 (6 bases). V lost 2 bases to trimming and J lost 7 bases, with 10 bases between them. Germline lookup yields CDR1 SGHKS and CDR2 YYEKEE (reference sequence). This CDR3 has 13 amino acids. CDR3: CASSFAGANEQFF. CDR3 DNA: TGTGCCAGCAGCTTCGCAGGGGCAAATGAGCAGTTCTTC.

The gene calls are TRBV12-3 or TRBV12-4 and TRBJ2-5, with D tentatively TRBD1 (5 bases). Trimming pared 1 base from V and 4 bases from J, leaving 13 bases between. The CDR3 has 15 amino acids. The CDR3 DNA sequence: TGTGCCAGCAGTTTAGGGTTCGGACAATCAGAGACCCAGTACTTC. This encodes CASSLGFGQSETQYF.

Here the CDR3 reads CATRAPGTQYF. CDR3 bases: TGTGCCACCCGGGCCCCGGGTACCCAGTACTTC. The chain couples TRBV6-2 or TRBV6-3 to TRBJ2-5; D gene unclear. Trimming removed 10 bases from V and 8 bases from J, with 14 bases in between. From germline, CDR1 is MNHEY and CDR2 SVGEGT. CDR3 length: 11 residues.

V and J are TRBV30 and TRBJ2-5; 7 bases agree with TRBD1. With V trimmed by 0 bases and J by 5 bases, 3 bases remained unmatched. Germline V gene sequence: CDR1 GTSNPN, CDR2 SVGIG (reference sequence). The CDR3 is 13 residues long. The DNA of the CDR3 is TGTGCCTGGAGTGTACAGGGGCGGGAGACCCAGTACTTC. This sequence encodes CAWSVQGRETQYF.

V gene TRBV7-6 combines with J gene TRBJ1-3; D is ambiguous. The germline V gene encodes CDR1 SGHVS and CDR2 FNYEAQ. This CDR3 has 12 residues. The V and J ends lost 6 bases and 4 bases respectively, with 7 bases between them. CDR3 in amino acids: CASSSRGNTIYF. The CDR3 coding sequence is TGTGCCAGCAGTTCTCGAGGAAACACCATATATTTT.